This T cell receptor beta chain is drawn from a study of a mutant IDH1 vaccine in newly diagnosed glioma (dated by TCRdb to about 2021). Study-wide context: Vaccination started 4-6 weeks after radiotherapy alone, or was given together with temozolomide cycles in the groups whose treatment included chemotherapy. Peripheral blood was collected at six visits: V03 (baseline), V05, V07, V10, V12 and V13. Of the roughly 32 treated patients, around 62% were male and about 40% were female, and a mean age of 40.4 years was recorded. The week-35 safety follow-up was designated visit V12, and the week-47 end of study was designated visit V13. For exploratory analyses, approximately 23 treated patients had longitudinal TCRB deep sequencing done wherever samples were available. Prior to enrollment, standard therapy consisting of radiotherapy alone, temozolomide alone, or radiochemotherapy with temozolomide had been administered to patients, with the combination being received by most patients.

Note on this clone: The clone's antigen remains unknown. No base quality information exists; no much larger clone differs at one position.

Overall results and qualifications from the work: Vaccine-induced immune responses across multiple MHC alleles were detected in approximately 93% of patients. Pseudoprogression appeared unrelated to alterations in the top peripheral T cell clonotypes detected by TCRB sequencing. It was noted by the authors that analyses of patient blood samples could not be reproduced owing to sample limitations. Selection of PBMC samples for TCRB deep sequencing was based on availability.

Library construction relied on the immunoSEQ multiplex PCR assay. Following the manufacturer's protocol, the hsTCRB Kit was used to amplify rearranged TCR beta chain sequences. TCRB libraries were sequenced on an Illumina MiSeq. Concerning the study's data processing: The proprietary platform of the kit vendor was used for demultiplexing, trimming and gene mapping. TCRdb's version of the immuneACCESS table is confined to in-frame rearrangements and falls short of the full clone set. An unresolved V gene accounts for under half of the shortfall where checked; the remainder is of unknown origin. That table supplies the V and J calls and clone size; D and trimming were determined from the DNA. In all, the sample holds some 42,000 clones, and approximately 79% of those were seen once. Roughly a sixth of the sample is in the top ten clones. Based on the germline V gene (reference sequence), the CDR1 and CDR2 sequences are GTSNPN and SVGIG. The CDR3 starts with the cysteine, ends with the phenylalanine, and has 12 residues. Of the read, only the CDR3 DNA is kept; its 36 bases are in frame from base 1. V is cut by 1 base and J by 5 bases, and the space between the germline ends is 7 bases.

Interpreted using the paper, the time point label stands for: week 47, end of study. Each vaccine dose, consisting of 300 ug of a 20-mer mutant IDH1 peptide in Montanide, was administered subcutaneously with topical imiquimod. Patients received eight vaccinations in weeks 1, 3, 5, 7, 11, 15, 19 and 23, corresponding to visits V03 through V10. The donors had newly diagnosed IDH1-mutant astrocytomas of WHO grade 3 or 4 that showed loss of nuclear ATRX. The samples were drawn from NOA16, a multicentre, single-arm, open-label phase I trial in Germany that tested a mutant IDH1 peptide vaccine in humans for the first time. Genomic DNA for TCRB sequencing was isolated from EDTA blood with the DNeasy Blood and Tissue Kit.

The sequence came from a man between 18 and 29 years old with glioma. Some clones in this sample may be carry-over from other donors' samples. The V and J segments used are TRBV30 and TRBJ2-3, with the D gene too uncertain to name. The input for sequencing was PBMCs, taken from a glioma patient whose treatment included an IDH1 peptide vaccine. The nucleotide sequence is given as TGTGCCTGGAGTGCGGTGGGAGATACGCAGTATTTT. It codes for CAWSAVGDTQYF.